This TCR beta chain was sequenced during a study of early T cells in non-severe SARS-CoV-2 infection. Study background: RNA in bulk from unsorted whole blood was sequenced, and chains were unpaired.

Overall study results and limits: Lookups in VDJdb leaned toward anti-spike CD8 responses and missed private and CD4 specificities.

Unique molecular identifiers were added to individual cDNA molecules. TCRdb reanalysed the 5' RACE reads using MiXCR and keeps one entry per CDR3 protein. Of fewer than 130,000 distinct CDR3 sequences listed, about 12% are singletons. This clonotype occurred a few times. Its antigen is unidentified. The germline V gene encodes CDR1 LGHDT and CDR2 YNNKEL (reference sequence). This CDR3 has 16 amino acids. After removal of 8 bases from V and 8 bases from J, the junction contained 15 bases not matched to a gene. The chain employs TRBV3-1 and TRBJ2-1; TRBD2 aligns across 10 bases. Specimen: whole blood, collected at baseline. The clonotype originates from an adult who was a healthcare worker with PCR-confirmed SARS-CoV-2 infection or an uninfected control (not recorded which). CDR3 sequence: CASGAMIAGGIHEQFF. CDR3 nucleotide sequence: TGTGCCAGCGGGGCCATGATAGCGGGAGGTATCCATGAGCAGTTCTTC.